The next 17 T cell receptor delta chains were all read from a single sample in a study of γδ T cells in repeated Plasmodium falciparum infection. TCRdb called clones anew from the multiplex PCR reads with CATT. The table has tens of thousands of delta-chain clones, around 1.6% seen once. Flow sorting of PBMC yielded separate Vgamma9/Vdelta2+ and Vdelta2-negative gammadelta T cell populations for bulk repertoire analysis. Sequenced input: gamma-delta T cells from blood. Every receptor here comes from a pool of human donors (malaria-infected and uninfected, not separated).

V is TRDV2 and J is TRDJ1; 12 positions match TRDD3. The J gene is absent in TCRdb and was assigned here via DNA matching to germline. Trimming cost V 1 base and J 3 bases; bases outside gene matches: 11. CDR3 size: 18 residues. Germline loops: CDR1 GEAIGNYY, CDR2 EKD. CDR3 sequence: CACDTVIRTGGYPDKLIF. The CDR3 DNA is TGTGCCTGTGACACAGTCATACGTACTGGGGGATACCCCGATAAACTCATCTTT.

This clone was counted a few times. TCRdb pairs this DNA with a much larger clone's protein that differs at residue 17, likely a read error; the protein shown was translated from the DNA. J is TRDJ1 and V is TRDV1, with TRDD3 identical over 13 bases. TCRdb leaves out the J gene; it was filled in here by matching the DNA to germline. Unmatched junction bases numbered 22, after V lost 2 bases and J lost 1 base. The length of the CDR3 is 23 residues. Per the germline V gene, CDR1 is TSWWSYY and CDR2 is QGS. The CDR3 reads CALGEGDPEYWGIRSVATDKLIF. CDR3 DNA: TGTGCTCTTGGGGAAGGGGACCCCGAGTACTGGGGGATACGATCGGTGGCCACCGATAAACTCATCTTT.

This clone is medium-sized. This chain connects TRDV1 to TRDJ1, with TRDD3 identical over 11 bases. The CDR3 is 22 amino acids. Germline-derived CDR1 and CDR2 are TSWWSYY and QGS. Germline trimming cut 4 bases from V and 0 bases from J; bases unmatched to any gene: 22. The DNA of the CDR3 is TGTGCTCTTGGGGTGCCGTTGGTAATTGGGGGATACGGGACCTCATACACCGATAAACTCATCTTT. Encoded protein: CALGVPLVIGGYGTSYTDKLIF.

Comment on this clone: TCRdb's protein, taken from a much larger clone, differs from this DNA's translation at residue 8, likely owing to a read error; the protein displayed comes from the DNA. CDR3 sequence reads: CALGNLREELKRDSHLGGYARKLIF. CDR3 nucleotide sequence: TGTGCTCTTGGGAATCTTCGGGAAGAGCTGAAGAGGGATTCCCACCTTGGGGGATACGCGCGTAAACTCATCTTT. The chain uses TRDV1 and TRDJ1; 11 bases map to TRDD3. The CDR3 totals 25 residues. The V segment lost 5 bases and the J segment 7 bases; nucleotides outside the gene matches: 39. The germline gives CDR1 TSWWSYY, CDR2 QGS.

Comment on this clone: TCRdb's listed protein matches a much larger clone and diverges from this DNA's translation at residue 15, likely through a read error; the protein shown comes from the DNA. V is TRDV2 and J is TRDJ1, with 12 bases fitting TRDD3. Matching the DNA to germline supplied the J gene, which TCRdb does not give. Germline-derived CDR1 and CDR2 are GEAIGNYY and EKD. This CDR3 is 19 amino acids long. The CDR3 DNA is TGTGCCTGTGACACTCTACGACTGGGGGATACAGGTCACACCGGTAAACTCATCTTT. It translates to CACDTLRLGDTGHTGKLIF.

This clone has at least ten counts. TCRdb shows a much larger clone's protein in place of this DNA's translation, and the two differ at residue 11, likely through a read error; the protein shown is translated from the DNA. The gene calls are TRDV1 and TRDJ1; D gene uncertain. This CDR3 has 16 amino acids. Trimming took 0 bases from V and 2 from J, leaving 13 bases between them. Germline assignment: CDR1 TSWWSYY and CDR2 QGS. The CDR3 nucleotides are TGTGCTCTTGGGGAACTCTGCTATAAGCTGACCGATAAACTCATCTTT. Its translation is CALGELCYKLTDKLIF.

In this sample, this clone turned up many times. No J gene was assigned, while the V gene was called as TRDV1; the table's D gene call, TRDD3, was not cross checked with the DNA. The germline CDR1 and CDR2 sequences are TSWWSYY and QGS. The CDR3 length is 17 residues. The CDR3 protein is CALGELLPGGYEVWLIF. The DNA for the CDR3 is TGTGCTCTTGGGGAACTTCTCCCTGGGGGATACGAGGTCTGGCTCATCTTT.

This clone was picked up a small number of times. A read error is the likely source, as a far larger clone sits one nucleotide away. It is unclear where the CDR3 begins or ends on the DNA, so no DNA is shown, and the CDR3 is as TCRdb lists it. The J segment was not called; the V segment is TRDV1; the table names TRDD3, a call not compared with the DNA. The CDR3 sequence runs 21 residues, both termini included. CDR1 is TSWWSYY and CDR2 is QGS in the germline V gene. The CDR3 loop is CALGYPCWSFGGPEYTDKLIF.

This clone was detected only a few times. The protein that TCRdb holds for this DNA derives from a much larger clone and differs from the translated DNA at residue 13, which likely indicates a read error; the protein shown here is translated from the DNA. The rearrangement links TRDV2 to TRDJ1; 8 nucleotides match TRDD3. Trimming removed 4 bases from V and 1 base from J; junction bases left unmatched: 19. This CDR3 has 19 amino acids. The V gene's germline CDR1 is GEAIGNYY and CDR2 EKD. CDR3 amino acids: CACDNLRILGVACTDKLIF. The CDR3 DNA is TGTGCCTGTGATAACCTCCGAATACTGGGGGTAGCGTGCACCGATAAACTCATCTTT.

The table lists this clone with a few counts. TCRdb has a much larger clone's protein, which differs at residue 15 from the translation of this DNA, likely because of a read error; what is shown is the protein translated from the DNA. The CDR3 spells CACDTVKGIGEANTGKLIF. The CDR3 DNA reads as TGTGCCTGTGACACCGTGAAGGGGATTGGTGAAGCGAACACCGGTAAACTCATCTTT. The chain employs TRDV2 and TRDJ1; D is perhaps TRDD3 (6 bases). The J gene, left out of TCRdb, was set here by checking the DNA against germline. CDR1 GEAIGNYY and CDR2 EKD come from the germline V gene. This CDR3 contains 19 residues.

Of note for this clone: The protein in TCRdb stems from a much larger clone and differs at residue 7 from this DNA's translation, likely a read error; here the protein is translated from the DNA. The gene calls are TRDV2 and TRDJ1, with D maybe TRDD3 (5 bases). The J gene was missing in TCRdb and was found by matching the end of the DNA to germline. The germline V gene encodes CDR1 GEAIGNYY and CDR2 EKD. Trimming removed 1 base from V and 0 bases from J, with 20 bases in between. The CDR3 has 18 amino acids. CDR3 DNA: TGTGCCTGTGACACAGCCCGGGGGTTCCCTAAAAACACCGATAAACTCATCTTT. Amino acid sequence: CACDTARGFPKNTDKLIF.

As regards this clone: The TCRdb protein, from a much larger clone, departs from this DNA's translation at residue 14, likely by read error; the protein shown derives from the DNA. No J gene call was made, and the V gene is TRDV2; TRDD3 is taken as the D call from the table, unchecked against the DNA. Germline V gene sequence: CDR1 GEAIGNYY, CDR2 EKD. CDR3 length: 17 amino acids. The CDR3 loop reads CACDTRVDTGCECNLIF. DNA for the CDR3: TGTGCCTGTGACACCCGTGTTGATACTGGGTGCGAGTGTAACCTCATCTTT.

As regards this clone: TCRdb shows a much larger clone's protein in place of this DNA's translation, and the two differ at residue 19, likely through a read error; the protein shown is translated from the DNA. The CDR3 bases are TGTGCTCTTGGGGGAGGCCTTCCTACTTTTCCTGGGGATTCGTACACCGATAAACCCATCTTT. It encodes CALGGGLPTFPGDSYTDKPIF. A V gene of TRDV1 was called, but no J gene was assigned; the listed D gene, TRDD3, was not tested against the DNA. The germline V gene has CDR1 TSWWSYY and CDR2 QGS. The CDR3 runs to 21 residues.

This clone was detected a few times. The mismatch at residue 22 between this DNA's translation and the TCRdb protein of a much larger clone likely reflects a read error; the protein shown is translated from the DNA. A V gene of TRDV1 was called, but no J gene was assigned; TRDD3 is the table's D call and was not checked against the DNA. CDR1 is TSWWSYY, CDR2 QGS, per germline. This CDR3 comprises 25 residues. CDR3 sequence: CALGELFHTLRFPGGYAGYTDNLIF. The CDR3 nucleotides are TGTGCTCTTGGGGAACTGTTTCACACTCTACGATTTCCTGGGGGATACGCGGGGTACACCGATAATCTCATCTTT.

As regards this clone: The TCRdb record carries a much larger clone's protein, which differs from this DNA's translation at residue 22; a read error is the likely cause, and the protein listed here is the DNA translation. This chain joins TRDV1 and TRDJ1, with 7 positions matching TRDD3. TCRdb is silent on the J gene; assignment here came from matching the DNA to germline. The CDR3 is 25 residues long. CDR1 and CDR2 (germline): TSWWSYY, QGS. The CDR3 DNA sequence: TGTGCTCTTGGGGAATCCAGCACTCCTATGAGGCCCCGACTGGGGTCGGCTCATCCGGCTGATAGACTCATCTTT. Amino acids: CALGESSTPMRPRLGSAHPADRLIF.

Turning to this clone: The translation of this DNA and the TCRdb protein of a much larger clone differ at residue 13, probably owing to a read error; the protein shown here is translated from the DNA. This chain uses TRDV2 with TRDJ1; TRDD3 matches at 11 bases. TCRdb lists no J gene, so it was determined here by aligning the DNA to germline. CDR3 length equals 17 residues. Trimming at V came to 7 bases and at J to 7 bases, leaving 19 bases not matched to a gene. Germline V gene sequence: CDR1 GEAIGNYY, CDR2 EKD. The CDR3 protein is CACGLGDIFGSAGKLIF. The DNA for the CDR3 is TGTGCCTGCGGACTGGGGGATATTTTTGGGTCCGCCGGTAAACTCATCTTT.

Details on this clone: TCRdb shows a much larger clone's protein in place of this DNA's translation, and the two differ at residue 17, likely through a read error; the protein shown is translated from the DNA. The V gene is given as TRDV1, and no J gene call is available; the listed D gene, TRDD3, was not tested against the DNA. CDR3 size: 19 residues. Germline V CDR1 and CDR2: TSWWSYY, QGS. The CDR3 nucleotides are TGTGCTCTTGGGGAACTAGGCTTTCTACGAACCCCTGGTATGGATAAACCCATCTTT. This sequence encodes CALGELGFLRTPGMDKPIF.